The 32 T cell receptor beta chains presented below share a single source sample, sequenced in a study of OX40 agonist ivuxolimab in advanced cancers. Assay used: immunoSEQ multiplex PCR; TCRdb lists only in-frame clones, some missing. Among tens of thousands of clones listed, approximately 90% were seen once. The sample in question was CD4+ or CD8+ T cells sorted from blood, obtained in a trial of the OX40 agonist ivuxolimab. These receptor sequences come from an adult with an advanced solid tumor such as melanoma, head and neck, liver or kidney cancer.

In this sample, this clone turned up once. J is TRBJ1-2 and V is TRBV28; 7 bases align to TRBD1. CDR1 MDHEN and CDR2 SYDVKM come from the germline V gene. V lost 5 bases, J lost 7 bases, and 10 bases stayed unmatched. This CDR3 region has 14 residues. The CDR3 sequence: CASSRVQGIGGYTF. The CDR3 DNA follows: TGTGCCAGCAGTCGGGTACAGGGGATCGGTGGCTACACCTTC.

The gene calls are TRBV7-2 and TRBJ1-5; a weak D match, TRBD1 (6 bases). Germline V gene lookup returns CDR1 SGHTA and CDR2 FQGNSA. CDR3 length: 15 residues. With 2 bases removed from V and 7 bases from J, the gap between germline ends came to 15 bases. The chain's CDR3 is CASSLFTGPGQPQHF. The CDR3, as DNA: TGTGCCAGCAGCTTATTCACAGGGCCGGGACAGCCCCAGCATTTT.

The gene calls are TRBV9 and TRBJ1-2, with no clear D. V was pared by 6 bases and J by 5 bases, with 11 bases between. CDR1 and CDR2 from the germline V gene are SGDLS and YYNGEE. The length of the CDR3 is 12 residues. CDR3 in amino acids: CASNRDGYGYTF. For the CDR3, the DNA is TGTGCCAGCAACAGAGACGGTTATGGCTACACCTTC.

This clone was recorded only once. The V gene is TRBV10-3, the J gene TRBJ2-1, with 14 bases lining up with TRBD2. CDR3 length: 16 residues. From germline, CDR1 is ENHRY and CDR2 SYGVKD. J lost 8 bases, V lost 5 bases, and 8 bases had no gene match. The CDR3 region is CAISQGTSGSWDEQFF. Here the CDR3 DNA reads TGTGCCATCAGTCAAGGGACTAGCGGGAGCTGGGATGAGCAGTTCTTC.

The chain employs TRBV6-5 and TRBJ1-1, with D maybe TRBD1 (6 bases). V was shortened by 6 bases and J by 11 bases, with 16 bases between the two germline ends. Germline values: CDR1 MNHEY, CDR2 SVGAGI. The CDR3 loop spans 12 amino acids. CDR3 sequence: CASSPTGMVAFF. CDR3 nucleotide sequence: TGTGCCAGCAGCCCTACAGGGATGGTCGCTTTCTTT.

The genes are TRBV6-5 and TRBJ2-1; possibly TRBD1 for D (6 bases). The V gene's germline CDR1 is MNHEY and CDR2 SVGAGI. The V end was cut by 5 bases, the J end by 6 bases, with 17 bases between. There are 15 residues in the CDR3. DNA for the CDR3: TGTGCCAGCAGTCCCGGGACACAAAGCTTCAATGAGCAGTTCTTC. Translated, it gives CASSPGTQSFNEQFF.

The chain recombines TRBV7-2 with TRBJ1-2; TRBD1 matches at 7 bases. The V and J ends lost 5 bases and 4 bases, in that order; junction bases with no gene match: 10. The CDR3 covers 15 residues. The germline V gene encodes CDR1 SGHTA and CDR2 FQGNSA. The CDR3 coding sequence is TGTGCCAGCAGCCCGTACAACGACAGGGCCTATGGCTACACCTTC. Its translation: CASSPYNDRAYGYTF.

The chain joins TRBV6-1 to TRBJ2-7, with 11 bases matching TRBD1. The CDR3 sequence is 15 residues long. Germline loops: CDR1 MNHNS, CDR2 SASEGT. The V and J ends lost 5 bases and 4 bases, in that order; junction bases with no gene match: 7. The CDR3 DNA reads as TGTGCCAGCAGTCTAGGACAGGGGGCCTCGTACGAGCAGTACTTC. The encoded protein is CASSLGQGASYEQYF.

The rearrangement uses TRBV5-1 and TRBJ1-2; 10 bases fit TRBD1. The trim removed 3 bases at V and 7 bases at J, leaving 6 bases unmatched. The length of the CDR3 is 14 residues. Germline V CDR1 and CDR2: SGHRS, YFSETQ. The CDR3 loop reads CASSWTGTGAGYTF. In nucleotides, the CDR3 is TGCGCCAGCAGCTGGACCGGGACAGGGGCTGGCTACACCTTC. The full variable domain, completed using reference TRBV5-1 and TRBJ1-2, is KAGVTQTPRYLIKTRGQQVTLSCSPISGHRSVSWYQQTPGQGLQFLFEYFSETQRNKGNFPGRFSGRQFSNSRSEMNVSTLELGDSALYLCASSWTGTGAGYTFGSGTRLTVV.

The gene calls are TRBV18 and TRBJ2-5; 9 nucleotides line up with TRBD2. The J call may not be correct, given that the DNA end is closer to TRBJ2-7. CDR3 length: 21 amino acids. CDR1 is KGHSH and CDR2 is LQKENI in the germline V gene. As DNA, the CDR3 is TGTGCCAGCTCACCTACGGGACCACACTCGAGGCGGGAGGGGGGTTCCTACGAGCAGTACTTC. Protein: CASSPTGPHSRREGGSYEQYF.

The V and J genes are TRBV10-2 and TRBJ1-1, with unresolved D. The CDR3 loop spans 13 amino acids. Germline V gives CDR1 WSHSY, CDR2 SAAADI. The V end lost 4 bases, the J end lost 3 bases, and 9 bases lay between the germline ends. For the CDR3, the DNA is TGCGCCAGCAGTGGGCCAGCTCACACTGAAGCTTTCTTT. Amino acids: CASSGPAHTEAFF.

Only one count was recorded for this clone. The V gene is TRBV4-1, the J gene TRBJ2-5; tentatively, D is TRBD1 (6 bases). Trimming stripped 1 base from V and 4 bases from J, with 7 bases between. This CDR3 has 13 amino acids. Germline CDR1 is MGHRA and CDR2 is YSYEKL. Written as DNA, the CDR3 is TGCGCCAGCAGCCAAGGAGGGGGAGAGACCCAGTACTTC. Amino acid sequence: CASSQGGGETQYF.

The rearrangement links TRBV27 to TRBJ1-2; 8 bases map to TRBD1. The CDR3 is 15 amino acids. Germline trimming cut 5 bases from V and 4 bases from J; bases unmatched to any gene: 9. Germline V gene sequence: CDR1 MNHEY, CDR2 SMNVEV (reference sequence). The DNA of the CDR3 is TGTGCCAGCAGTGGACAGGGTATAGGTGGCTATGGCTACACCTTC. Translation gives CASSGQGIGGYGYTF.

The V and J genes are TRBV11-2 and TRBJ1-5; D may be TRBD1 (5 bases). Trimming took 3 bases from V and 4 from J, leaving 10 bases between them. Germline CDR1 and CDR2: SGHAT and FQNNGV. This CDR3 is built from 14 residues. As DNA, the CDR3 is TGTGCCAGCAGCTTCGGCAGGGAGAATCAGCCCCAGCATTTT. It yields the protein CASSFGRENQPQHF.

The chain recombines TRBV28 with TRBJ2-7; D is unresolved. The CDR3 consists of 16 residues. The germline gives CDR1 MDHEN, CDR2 SYDVKM. Trimming took 3 bases from V and 3 from J, leaving 18 bases between them. The CDR3 coding sequence is TGTGCCAGCAGTTTGGGTGCGGACGCCTCATTCTACGAGCAGTACTTC. Protein sequence: CASSLGADASFYEQYF.

V usage is TRBV7-2 and J usage is TRBJ1-2; possibly TRBD1 for D (6 bases). V was pared by 4 bases and J by 6 bases, with 12 bases between. This CDR3 is 13 amino acids long. The V gene's germline CDR1 is SGHTA and CDR2 FQGNSA. DNA for the CDR3: TGTGCCAGCAGCTGGGACATAACGGATGGCTACACCTTC. Residues: CASSWDITDGYTF.

The chain couples TRBV5-1 to TRBJ2-3; D remains unclear. The V gene lost 9 bases and the J gene lost 3 bases, with 20 bases spanning the gap. The germline V gene encodes CDR1 SGHRS and CDR2 YFSETQ. This CDR3 is built from 15 residues. The CDR3 reads CATFVDPLRTDTQYF. The DNA of the CDR3 is TGCGCCACCTTCGTGGACCCACTACGGACAGATACGCAGTATTTT.

The chain has TRBV27 and TRBJ2-1; 7 positions match TRBD2. The CDR3 extends over 16 amino acids. Unmatched junction bases numbered 8, after V lost 1 base and J lost 5 bases. Germline-derived CDR1 and CDR2 are MNHEY and SMNVEV (reference sequence). The DNA of the CDR3 is TGTGCCAGCAGTTTATTTGCCCTAGCGGCTGACAATGAGCAGTTCTTC. Protein sequence: CASSLFALAADNEQFF.

The chain has TRBV6-6 and TRBJ2-7; possible D gene TRBD2, 6 bases. CDR1 MNHNY and CDR2 SVGAGI come from the germline V gene (reference sequence). Trimming removed 6 bases from V and 0 bases from J, with 12 bases in between. The CDR3 consists of 14 residues. The CDR3 bases are TGTGCCAGCAGACGAGCGGGCAACTCCTACGAGCAGTACTTC. This sequence encodes CASRRAGNSYEQYF.

The J gene is TRBJ2-5, the V gene TRBV18, with D uncertain. The V and J ends lost 5 bases and 1 base respectively, with 2 bases between them. This CDR3 has 11 amino acids. The germline gives CDR1 KGHSH, CDR2 LQKENI. The CDR3 region has the DNA TGTGCCAGCTCATCCCAAGAGACCCAGTACTTC. Amino acids: CASSSQETQYF.

The rearrangement joins TRBV2 to TRBJ1-5; a weak D match, TRBD1 (5 bases). Per the germline V gene, CDR1 is SNHLY and CDR2 is FYNNEI. V was shortened by 1 base and J by 6 bases, with 7 bases between the two germline ends. The length of the CDR3 is 13 residues. The CDR3 nucleotides are TGTGCCAGCAGTGAAGACGGGGGTCAGCCCCAGCATTTT. It translates to CASSEDGGQPQHF.

The rearrangement joins TRBV2 to TRBJ2-1; the D is unclear. Trimming took off 7 bases at V and 0 bases at J, with 16 bases between the two ends. This CDR3 contains 16 residues. Germline loops: CDR1 SNHLY, CDR2 FYNNEI. CDR3 residues: CASTREQASSYNEQFF. The CDR3 nucleotides are TGTGCCAGCACGAGAGAGCAGGCCAGCTCCTACAATGAGCAGTTCTTC.

This clone was found a few times. The chain links TRBV5-4 to TRBJ2-1, with D possibly matching TRBD1 (6 bases). V was trimmed by 7 bases and J by 7 bases, leaving 18 bases between them. Germline CDR1 SGHNT, CDR2 YYREEE (reference sequence). This CDR3 has 14 residues. The CDR3 DNA follows: TGTGCCAGCTCGTGGCAGGGGTCGAGGAATGAGCAGTTCTTC. Translating it yields CASSWQGSRNEQFF.

The DNA of the CDR3 is TGTGCCAGCAGCACACCCCGGGACCTAGGGAATGAGCAGTTCTTC. Translation gives CASSTPRDLGNEQFF. The chain links TRBV5-4 to TRBJ2-1; D assignment may be TRBD1 or TRBD2 (5 bases each). Germline CDR1 is SGHNT and CDR2 is YYREEE (reference sequence). The ends were cut back, 4 bases at V and 7 bases at J, with 18 bases in the middle. The CDR3 runs 15 residues.

This chain uses TRBV4-1 with TRBJ1-1; the D is unclear. The CDR3 spans 14 residues. The V gene's germline CDR1 is MGHRA and CDR2 YSYEKL. Trimming pared 1 base from V and 6 bases from J, leaving 12 bases between. The CDR3: CASSQGSGEAEAFF. In nucleotides, the CDR3 is TGCGCCAGCAGCCAAGGGAGTGGGGAGGCTGAAGCTTTCTTT.

The chain couples TRBV5-1 to TRBJ1-6; D remains ambiguous. Trimming removed 4 bases at V and 7 bases at J, with 12 bases between. Germline V CDR1 and CDR2: SGHRS, YFSETQ. The CDR3 loop spans 14 amino acids. DNA for the CDR3: TGCGCCAGCAGCGAGCGACAAGGAAATTCACCCCTCCACTTT. It yields the protein CASSERQGNSPLHF.

This rearrangement joins TRBV10-3 to TRBJ1-2; 8 bases fit TRBD1. V gave up 3 bases and J gave up 4 bases; unmatched junction bases: 4. CDR1 and CDR2 from the germline V gene are ENHRY and SYGVKD. The CDR3 is 14 residues long. The CDR3 reads CAISENRGTYGYTF. The CDR3 DNA is TGTGCCATCAGTGAAAACAGGGGGACCTATGGCTACACCTTC.

CDR3 amino acids: CSARDVNIQYF. The CDR3 DNA reads as TGCAGTGCTAGAGATGTCAACATTCAGTACTTC. The V and J genes are TRBV20-1 and TRBJ2-4; no reliable D call. The CDR3 loop spans 11 amino acids. Trimming took 0 bases from V and 7 from J, leaving 4 bases between them. Germline CDR1 DFQATT, CDR2 SNEGSKA (reference sequence).

CDR3 coding DNA: TGTGCCAGCTCAGAGGACAGGGAAAACTATGGCTACACCTTC. Its protein product is CASSEDRENYGYTF. The J gene is TRBJ1-2, the V gene TRBV18; TRBD1 matches at 8 bases. The V gene's germline CDR1 is KGHSH and CDR2 LQKENI. V was pared by 5 bases and J by 2 bases, with 4 bases of the junction left unmatched. The CDR3 covers 14 residues. Complete variable domain (other parts from reference TRBV18 and TRBJ1-2): NAGVMQNPRHLVRRRGQEARLRCSPMKGHSHVYWYRQLPEEGLKFMVYLQKENIIDESGMPKERFSAEFPKEGPSILRIQQVVRGDSAAYFCASSEDRENYGYTFGSGTRLTVV.

This clone was detected only a few times. The CDR3 bases are TGTGCCAGTAATAGTTTATACAATGAGCAGTTCTTC. Amino acids: CASNSLYNEQFF. The gene calls are TRBV19 and TRBJ2-1, with D uncertain. Germline CDR1 and CDR2: LNHDA and SQIVND (reference sequence). There are 12 residues in the CDR3. Trimming cost V 7 bases and J 4 bases, with 8 bases left between them. The variable domain in full, with the rest retrieved from reference TRBV19 and TRBJ2-1, is DGGITQSPKYLFRKEGQNVTLSCEQNLNHDAMYWYRQDPGQGLRLIYYSQIVNDFQKGDIAEGYSVSREKKESFPLTVTSAQKNPTAFYLCASNSLYNEQFFGPGTRLTVL.

The V gene is TRBV5-5, the J gene TRBJ1-2; D might be TRBD1 (6 bases). The CDR3 is 14 amino acids. V was cut by 4 bases and J by 3 bases, with 13 bases left in between. Germline V lookup: CDR1 SGHKS, CDR2 YYEKEE (reference sequence). In DNA form, the CDR3 reads TGTGCCAGCAGCCTGAGGGGGTATGACTATGGCTACACCTTC. Its protein is CASSLRGYDYGYTF.

The V call is TRBV29-1, the J call TRBJ2-3; no clear D gene. V was trimmed by 6 bases and J by 1 base, leaving 14 bases between them. The CDR3 spans 14 residues. Per the germline V gene, CDR1 is SQVTM and CDR2 is ANQGSEA. The CDR3 loop reads CSVLSVMGTDTQYF. The CDR3, as DNA: TGCAGCGTCCTCTCGGTGATGGGCACAGATACGCAGTATTTT.